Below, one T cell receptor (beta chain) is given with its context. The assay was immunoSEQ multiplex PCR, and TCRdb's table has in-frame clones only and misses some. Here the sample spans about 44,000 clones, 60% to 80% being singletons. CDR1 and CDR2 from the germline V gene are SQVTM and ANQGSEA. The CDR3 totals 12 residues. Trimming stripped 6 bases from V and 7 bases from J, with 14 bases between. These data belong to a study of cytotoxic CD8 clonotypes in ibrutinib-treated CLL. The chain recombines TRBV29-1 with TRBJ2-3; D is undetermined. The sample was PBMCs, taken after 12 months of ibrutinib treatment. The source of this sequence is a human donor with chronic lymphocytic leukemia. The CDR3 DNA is TGCAGCGTCAAGGACGGTCAAAATACGCAGTATTTT. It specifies CSVKDGQNTQYF.